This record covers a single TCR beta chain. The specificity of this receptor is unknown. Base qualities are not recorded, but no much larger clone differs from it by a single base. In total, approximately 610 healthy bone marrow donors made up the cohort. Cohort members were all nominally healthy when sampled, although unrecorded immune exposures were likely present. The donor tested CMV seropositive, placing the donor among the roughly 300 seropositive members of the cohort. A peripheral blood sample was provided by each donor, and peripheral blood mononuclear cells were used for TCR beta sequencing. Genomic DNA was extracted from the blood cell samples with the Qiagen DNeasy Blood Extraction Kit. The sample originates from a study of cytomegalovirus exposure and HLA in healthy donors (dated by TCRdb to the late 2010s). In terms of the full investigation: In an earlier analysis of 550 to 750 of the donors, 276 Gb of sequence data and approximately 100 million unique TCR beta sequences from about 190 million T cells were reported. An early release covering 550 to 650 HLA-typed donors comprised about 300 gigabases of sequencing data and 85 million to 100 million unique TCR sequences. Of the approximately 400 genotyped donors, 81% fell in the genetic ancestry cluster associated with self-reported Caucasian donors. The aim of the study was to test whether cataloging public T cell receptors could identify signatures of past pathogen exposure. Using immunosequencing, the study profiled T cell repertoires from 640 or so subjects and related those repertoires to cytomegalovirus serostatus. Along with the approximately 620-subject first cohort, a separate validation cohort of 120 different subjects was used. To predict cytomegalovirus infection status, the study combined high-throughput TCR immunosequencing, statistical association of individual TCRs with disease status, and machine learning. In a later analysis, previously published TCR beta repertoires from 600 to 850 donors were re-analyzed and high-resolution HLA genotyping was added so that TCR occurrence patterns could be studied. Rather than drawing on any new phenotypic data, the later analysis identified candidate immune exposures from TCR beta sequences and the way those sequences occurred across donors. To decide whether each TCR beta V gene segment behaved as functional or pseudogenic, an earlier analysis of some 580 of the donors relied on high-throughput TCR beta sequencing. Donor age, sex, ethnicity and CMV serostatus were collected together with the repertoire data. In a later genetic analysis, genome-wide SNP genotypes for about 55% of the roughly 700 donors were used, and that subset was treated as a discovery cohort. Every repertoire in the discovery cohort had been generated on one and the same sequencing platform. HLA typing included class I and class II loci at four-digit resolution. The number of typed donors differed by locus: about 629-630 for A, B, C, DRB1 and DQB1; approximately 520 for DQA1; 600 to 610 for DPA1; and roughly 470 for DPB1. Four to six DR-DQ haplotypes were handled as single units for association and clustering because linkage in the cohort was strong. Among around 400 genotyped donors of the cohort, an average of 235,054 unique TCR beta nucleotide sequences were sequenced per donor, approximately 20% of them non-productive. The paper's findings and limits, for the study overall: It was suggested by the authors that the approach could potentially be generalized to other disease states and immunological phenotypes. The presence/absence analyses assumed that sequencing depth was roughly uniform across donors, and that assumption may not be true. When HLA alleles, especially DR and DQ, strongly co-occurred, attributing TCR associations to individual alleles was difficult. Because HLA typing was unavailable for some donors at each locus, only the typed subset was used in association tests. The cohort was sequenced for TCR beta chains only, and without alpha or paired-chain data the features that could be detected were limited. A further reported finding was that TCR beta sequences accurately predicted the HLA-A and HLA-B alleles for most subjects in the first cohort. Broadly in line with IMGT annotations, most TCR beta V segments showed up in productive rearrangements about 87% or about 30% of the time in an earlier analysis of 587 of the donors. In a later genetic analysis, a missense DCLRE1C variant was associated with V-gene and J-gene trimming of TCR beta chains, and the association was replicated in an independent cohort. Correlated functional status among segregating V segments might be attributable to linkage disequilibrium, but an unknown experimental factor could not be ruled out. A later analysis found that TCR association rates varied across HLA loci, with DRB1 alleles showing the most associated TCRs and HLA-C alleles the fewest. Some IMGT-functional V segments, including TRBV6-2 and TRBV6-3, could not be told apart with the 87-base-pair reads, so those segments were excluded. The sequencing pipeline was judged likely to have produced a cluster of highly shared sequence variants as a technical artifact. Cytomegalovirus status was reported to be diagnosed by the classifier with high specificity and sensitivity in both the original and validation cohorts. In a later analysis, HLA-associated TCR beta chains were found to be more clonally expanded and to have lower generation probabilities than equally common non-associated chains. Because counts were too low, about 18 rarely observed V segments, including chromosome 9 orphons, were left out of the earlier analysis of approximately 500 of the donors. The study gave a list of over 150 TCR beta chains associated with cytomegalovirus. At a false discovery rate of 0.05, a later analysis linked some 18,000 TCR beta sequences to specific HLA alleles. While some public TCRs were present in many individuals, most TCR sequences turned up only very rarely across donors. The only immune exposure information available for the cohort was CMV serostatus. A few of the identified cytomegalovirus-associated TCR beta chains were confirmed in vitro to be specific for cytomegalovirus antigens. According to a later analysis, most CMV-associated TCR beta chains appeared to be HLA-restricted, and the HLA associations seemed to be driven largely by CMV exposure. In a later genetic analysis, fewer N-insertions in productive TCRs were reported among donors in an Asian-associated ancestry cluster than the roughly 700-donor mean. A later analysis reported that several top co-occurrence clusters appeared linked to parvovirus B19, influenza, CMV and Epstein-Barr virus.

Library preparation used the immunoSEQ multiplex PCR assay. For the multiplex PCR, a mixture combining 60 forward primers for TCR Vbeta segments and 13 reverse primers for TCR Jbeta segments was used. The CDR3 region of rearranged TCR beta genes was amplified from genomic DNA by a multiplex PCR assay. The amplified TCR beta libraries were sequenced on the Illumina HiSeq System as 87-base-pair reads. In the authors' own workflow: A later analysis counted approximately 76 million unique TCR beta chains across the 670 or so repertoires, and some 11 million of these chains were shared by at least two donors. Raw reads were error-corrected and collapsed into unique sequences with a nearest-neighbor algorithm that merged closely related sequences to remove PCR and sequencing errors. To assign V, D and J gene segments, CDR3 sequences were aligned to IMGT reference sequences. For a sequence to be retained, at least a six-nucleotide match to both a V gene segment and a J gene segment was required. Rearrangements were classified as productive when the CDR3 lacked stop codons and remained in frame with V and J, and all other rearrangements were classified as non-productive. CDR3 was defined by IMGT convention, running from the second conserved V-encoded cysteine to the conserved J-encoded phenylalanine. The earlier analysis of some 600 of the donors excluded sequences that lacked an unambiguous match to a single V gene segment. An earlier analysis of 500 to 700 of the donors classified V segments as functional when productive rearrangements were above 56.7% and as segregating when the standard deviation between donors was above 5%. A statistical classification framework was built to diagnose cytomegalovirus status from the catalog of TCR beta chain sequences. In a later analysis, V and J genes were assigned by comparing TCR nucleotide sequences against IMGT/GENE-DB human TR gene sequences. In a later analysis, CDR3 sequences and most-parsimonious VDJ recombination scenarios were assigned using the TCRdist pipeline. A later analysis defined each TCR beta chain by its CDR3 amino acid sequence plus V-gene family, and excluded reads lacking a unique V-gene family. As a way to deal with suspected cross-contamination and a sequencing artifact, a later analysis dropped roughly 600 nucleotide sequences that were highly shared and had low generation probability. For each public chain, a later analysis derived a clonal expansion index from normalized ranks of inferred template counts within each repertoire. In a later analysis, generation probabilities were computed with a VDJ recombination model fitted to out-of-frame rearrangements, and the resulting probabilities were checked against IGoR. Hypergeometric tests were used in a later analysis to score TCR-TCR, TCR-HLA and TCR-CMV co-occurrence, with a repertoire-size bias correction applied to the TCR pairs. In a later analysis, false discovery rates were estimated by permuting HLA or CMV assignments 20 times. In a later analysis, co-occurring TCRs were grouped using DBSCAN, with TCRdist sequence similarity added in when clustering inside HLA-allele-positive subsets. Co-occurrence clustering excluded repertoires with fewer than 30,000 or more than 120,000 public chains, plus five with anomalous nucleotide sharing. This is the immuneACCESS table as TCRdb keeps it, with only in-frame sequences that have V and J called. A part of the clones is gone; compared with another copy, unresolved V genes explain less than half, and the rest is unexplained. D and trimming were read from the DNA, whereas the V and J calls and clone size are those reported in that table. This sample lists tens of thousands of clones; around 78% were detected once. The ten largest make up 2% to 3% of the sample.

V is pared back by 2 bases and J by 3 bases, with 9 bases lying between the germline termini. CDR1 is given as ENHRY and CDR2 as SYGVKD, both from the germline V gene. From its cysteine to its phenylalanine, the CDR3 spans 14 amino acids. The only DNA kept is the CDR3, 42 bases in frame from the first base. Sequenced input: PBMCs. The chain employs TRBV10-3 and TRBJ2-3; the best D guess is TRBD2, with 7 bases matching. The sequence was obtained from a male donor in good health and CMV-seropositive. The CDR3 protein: CAISEGRGTDTQYF. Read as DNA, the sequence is TGTGCCATCAGTGAGGGGAGGGGGACAGATACGCAGTATTTT.